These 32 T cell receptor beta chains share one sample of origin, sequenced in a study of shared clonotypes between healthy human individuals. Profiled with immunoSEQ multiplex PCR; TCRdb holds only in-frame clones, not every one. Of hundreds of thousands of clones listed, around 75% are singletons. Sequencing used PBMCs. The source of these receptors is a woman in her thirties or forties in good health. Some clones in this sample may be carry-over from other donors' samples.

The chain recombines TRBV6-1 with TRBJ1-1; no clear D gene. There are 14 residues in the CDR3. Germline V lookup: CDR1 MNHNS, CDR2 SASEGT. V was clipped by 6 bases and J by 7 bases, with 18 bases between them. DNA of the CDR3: TGTGCCAGCAGCAATCTAGGACGATGGGGTGAAGCTTTCTTT. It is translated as CASSNLGRWGEAFF.

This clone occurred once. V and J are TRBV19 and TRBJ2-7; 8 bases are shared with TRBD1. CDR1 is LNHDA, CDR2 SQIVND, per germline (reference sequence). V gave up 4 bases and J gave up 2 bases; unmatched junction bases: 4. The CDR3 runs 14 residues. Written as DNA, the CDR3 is TGTGCCAGTAGTACCGGACAGGGACCCTACGAGCAGTACTTC. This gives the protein CASSTGQGPYEQYF. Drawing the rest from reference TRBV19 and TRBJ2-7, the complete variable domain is DGGITQSPKYLFRKEGQNVTLSCEQNLNHDAMYWYRQDPGQGLRLIYYSQIVNDFQKGDIAEGYSVSREKKESFPLTVTSAQKNPTAFYLCASSTGQGPYEQYFGPGTRLTVT.

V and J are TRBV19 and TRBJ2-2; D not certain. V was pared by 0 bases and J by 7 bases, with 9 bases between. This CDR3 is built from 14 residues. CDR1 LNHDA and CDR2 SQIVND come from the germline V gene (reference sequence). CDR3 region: CASSIDGSVGELFF. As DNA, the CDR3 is TGTGCCAGTAGTATAGATGGGTCGGTCGGGGAGCTGTTTTTT.

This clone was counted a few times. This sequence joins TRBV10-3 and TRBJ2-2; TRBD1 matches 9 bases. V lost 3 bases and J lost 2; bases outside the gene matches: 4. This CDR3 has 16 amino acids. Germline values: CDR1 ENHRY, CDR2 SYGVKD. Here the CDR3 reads CAISEGQGRNTGELFF. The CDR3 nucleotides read TGTGCCATCAGTGAAGGACAGGGGCGAAACACCGGGGAGCTGTTTTTT.

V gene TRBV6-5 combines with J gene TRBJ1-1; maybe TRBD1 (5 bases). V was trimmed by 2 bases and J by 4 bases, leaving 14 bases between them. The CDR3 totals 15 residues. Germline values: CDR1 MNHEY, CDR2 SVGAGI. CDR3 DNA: TGTGCCAGCAGTTACGTGGACCGCGGGGGCACTGAAGCTTTCTTT. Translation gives CASSYVDRGGTEAFF.

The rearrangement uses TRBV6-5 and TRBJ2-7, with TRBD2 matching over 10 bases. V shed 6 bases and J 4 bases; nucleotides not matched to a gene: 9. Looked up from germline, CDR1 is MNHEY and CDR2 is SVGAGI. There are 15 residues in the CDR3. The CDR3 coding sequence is TGTGCCAGCAGCCGGTTAGGAGCGGGAGGGTACGAGCAGTACTTC. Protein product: CASSRLGAGGYEQYF.

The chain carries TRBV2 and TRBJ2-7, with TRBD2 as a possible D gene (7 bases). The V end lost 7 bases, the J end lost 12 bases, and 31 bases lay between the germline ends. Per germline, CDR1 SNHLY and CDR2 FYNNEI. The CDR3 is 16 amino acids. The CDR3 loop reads CASTDFLRDKNSGRYF. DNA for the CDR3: TGTGCCAGCACGGATTTCCTCCGGGACAAAAATAGCGGGCGGTACTTC. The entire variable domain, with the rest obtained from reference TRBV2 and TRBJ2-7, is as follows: EPEVTQTPSHQVTQMGQEVILRCVPISNHLYFYWYRQILGQKVEFLVSFYNNEISEKSEIFDDQFSVERPDGSNFTLKIRSTKLEDSAMYFCASTDFLRDKNSGRYFGPGTRLTVT.

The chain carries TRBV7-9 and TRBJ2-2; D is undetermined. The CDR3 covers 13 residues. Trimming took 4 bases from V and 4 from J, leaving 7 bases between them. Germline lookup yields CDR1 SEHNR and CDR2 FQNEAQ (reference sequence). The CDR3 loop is CASSSSSTGELFF. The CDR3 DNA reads TGTGCCAGCAGCTCTTCGAGCACCGGGGAGCTGTTTTTT.

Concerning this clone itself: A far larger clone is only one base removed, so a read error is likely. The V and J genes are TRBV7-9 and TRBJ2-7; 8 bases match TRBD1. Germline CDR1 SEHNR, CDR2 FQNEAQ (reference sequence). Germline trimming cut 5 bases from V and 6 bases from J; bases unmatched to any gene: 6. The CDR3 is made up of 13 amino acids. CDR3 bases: TGTGCCAGCAGCAGGAGACAGGGGAGCGAGCAGTACTTC. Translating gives CASSRRQGSEQYF.

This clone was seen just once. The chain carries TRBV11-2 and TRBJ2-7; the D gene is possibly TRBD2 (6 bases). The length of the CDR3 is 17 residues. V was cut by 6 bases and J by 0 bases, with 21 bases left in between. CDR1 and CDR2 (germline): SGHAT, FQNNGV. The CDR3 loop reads CASSQQRSTSRSYEQYF. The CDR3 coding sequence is TGTGCCAGCAGTCAACAGAGGTCGACTAGTCGCTCCTACGAGCAGTACTTC.

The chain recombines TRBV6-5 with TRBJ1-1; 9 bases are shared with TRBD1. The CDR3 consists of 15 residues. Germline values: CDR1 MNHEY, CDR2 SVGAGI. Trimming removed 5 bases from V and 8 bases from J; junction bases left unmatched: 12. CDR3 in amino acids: CASSPRDRASGEAFF. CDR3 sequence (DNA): TGTGCCAGCAGTCCCCGGGACAGGGCTTCCGGGGAAGCTTTCTTT.

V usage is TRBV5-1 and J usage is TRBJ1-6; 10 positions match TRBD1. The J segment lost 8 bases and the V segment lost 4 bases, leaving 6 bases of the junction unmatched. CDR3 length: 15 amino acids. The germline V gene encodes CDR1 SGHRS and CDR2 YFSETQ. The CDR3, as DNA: TGCGCCAGCAGCAGAACCGGGACAGGGGATTCACCCCTCCACTTT. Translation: CASSRTGTGDSPLHF.

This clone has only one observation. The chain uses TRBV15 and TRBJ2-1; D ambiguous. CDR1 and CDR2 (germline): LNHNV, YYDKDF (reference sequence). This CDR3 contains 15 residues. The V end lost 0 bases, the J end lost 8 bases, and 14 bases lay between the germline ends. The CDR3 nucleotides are TGTGCCACCAGCAGAGATCAAACTACCAAGTATGAGCAGTTCTTC. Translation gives CATSRDQTTKYEQFF. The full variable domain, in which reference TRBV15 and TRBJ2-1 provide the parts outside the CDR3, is DAMVIQNPRYQVTQFGKPVTLSCSQTLNHNVMYWYQQKSSQAPKLLFHYYDKDFNNEADTPDNFQSRRPNTSFCFLDIRSPGLGDTAMYLCATSRDQTTKYEQFFGPGTRLTVL.

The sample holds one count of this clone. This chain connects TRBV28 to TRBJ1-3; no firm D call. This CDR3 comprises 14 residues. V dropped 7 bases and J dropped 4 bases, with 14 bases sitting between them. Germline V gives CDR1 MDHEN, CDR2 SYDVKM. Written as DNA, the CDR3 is TGTGCCAGCACCAAGGCCCTGGGAGGAAACACCATATATTTT. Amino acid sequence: CASTKALGGNTIYF.

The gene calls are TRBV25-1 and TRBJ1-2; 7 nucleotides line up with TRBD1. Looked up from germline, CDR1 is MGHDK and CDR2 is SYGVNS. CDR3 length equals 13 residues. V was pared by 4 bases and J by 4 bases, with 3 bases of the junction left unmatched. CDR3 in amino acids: CASSATGLYGYTF. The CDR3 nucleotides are TGTGCCAGCAGTGCGACAGGGCTCTATGGCTACACCTTC.

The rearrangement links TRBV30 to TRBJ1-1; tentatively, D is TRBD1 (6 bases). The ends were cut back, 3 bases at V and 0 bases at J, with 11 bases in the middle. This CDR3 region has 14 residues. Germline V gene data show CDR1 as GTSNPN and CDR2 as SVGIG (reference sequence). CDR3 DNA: TGTGCCTGGAGCCCGACAGGTTTGAACACTGAAGCTTTCTTT. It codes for CAWSPTGLNTEAFF.

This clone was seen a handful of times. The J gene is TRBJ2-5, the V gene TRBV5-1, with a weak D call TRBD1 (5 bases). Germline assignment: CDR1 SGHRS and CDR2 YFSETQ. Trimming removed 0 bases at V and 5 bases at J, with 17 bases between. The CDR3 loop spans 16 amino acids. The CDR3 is CASSLGKAGPAETQYF. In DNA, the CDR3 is TGCGCCAGCAGCTTGGGGAAGGCAGGGCCAGCCGAGACCCAGTACTTC.

In DNA form, the CDR3 reads TGTGCCAGCAGTTACTCGAGGGCTAGCACAGATACGCAGTATTTT. It yields the protein CASSYSRASTDTQYF. The chain recombines TRBV6-5 with TRBJ2-3, with D perhaps TRBD2 (5 bases). Germline CDR1 MNHEY, CDR2 SVGAGI. The CDR3 is 15 residues long. Trimming shortened V by 0 bases and J by 0 bases, and 7 bases separated the two germline ends.

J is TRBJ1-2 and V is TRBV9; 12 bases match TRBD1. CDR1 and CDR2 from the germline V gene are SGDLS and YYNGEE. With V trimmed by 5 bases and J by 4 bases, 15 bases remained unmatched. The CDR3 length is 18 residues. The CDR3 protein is CASRASHGTGGAFYGYTF. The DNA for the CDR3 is TGTGCCAGCAGGGCCTCGCATGGGACAGGGGGCGCCTTCTATGGCTACACCTTC.

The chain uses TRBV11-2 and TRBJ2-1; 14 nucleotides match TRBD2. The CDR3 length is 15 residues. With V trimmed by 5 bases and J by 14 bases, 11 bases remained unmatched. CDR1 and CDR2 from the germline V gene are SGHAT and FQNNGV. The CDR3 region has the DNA TGTGCCAGCAGCGGACCGGGACTAGCGGGAGTTTGGGAGTTCTTC. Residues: CASSGPGLAGVWEFF.

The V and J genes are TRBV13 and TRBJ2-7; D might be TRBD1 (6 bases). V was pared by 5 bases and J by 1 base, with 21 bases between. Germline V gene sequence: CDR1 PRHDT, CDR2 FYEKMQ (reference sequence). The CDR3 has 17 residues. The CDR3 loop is CASSLRPNRDKSYEQYF. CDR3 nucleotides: TGTGCCAGCAGCCTCAGACCCAACAGGGACAAATCCTACGAGCAGTACTTC.

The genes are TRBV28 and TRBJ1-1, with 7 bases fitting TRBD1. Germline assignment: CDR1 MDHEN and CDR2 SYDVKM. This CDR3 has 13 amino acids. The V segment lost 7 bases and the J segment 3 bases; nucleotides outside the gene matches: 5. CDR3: CASKEGGYTEAFF. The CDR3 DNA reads TGTGCCAGCAAAGAAGGGGGCTACACTGAAGCTTTCTTT.

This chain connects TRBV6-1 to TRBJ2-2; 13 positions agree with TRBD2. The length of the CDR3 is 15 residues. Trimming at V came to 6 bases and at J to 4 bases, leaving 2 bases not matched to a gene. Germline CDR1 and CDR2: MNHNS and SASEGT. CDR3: CASSRLAGGTGELFF. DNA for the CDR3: TGTGCCAGCAGCCGACTAGCGGGGGGCACCGGGGAGCTGTTTTTT.

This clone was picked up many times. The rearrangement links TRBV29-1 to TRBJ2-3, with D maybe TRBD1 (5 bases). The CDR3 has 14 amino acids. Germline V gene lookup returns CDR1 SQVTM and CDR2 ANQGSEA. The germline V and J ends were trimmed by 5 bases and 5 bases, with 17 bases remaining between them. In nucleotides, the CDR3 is TGCAGCGTTCGGGCAGAAGGGGATCGAGATACGCAGTATTTT. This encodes CSVRAEGDRDTQYF.

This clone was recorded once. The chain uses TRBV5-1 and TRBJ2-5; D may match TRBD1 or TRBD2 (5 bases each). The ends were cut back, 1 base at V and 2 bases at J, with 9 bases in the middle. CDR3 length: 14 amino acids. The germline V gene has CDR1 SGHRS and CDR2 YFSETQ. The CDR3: CASSLNGAQETQYF. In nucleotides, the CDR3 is TGCGCCAGCAGCTTGAACGGGGCGCAAGAGACCCAGTACTTC.

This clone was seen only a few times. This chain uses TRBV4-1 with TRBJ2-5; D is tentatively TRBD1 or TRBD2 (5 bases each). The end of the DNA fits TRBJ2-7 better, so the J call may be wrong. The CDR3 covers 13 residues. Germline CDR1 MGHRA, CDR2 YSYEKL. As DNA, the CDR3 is TGCGCCAGCAGTCCCGGGGCAGCCTACGAGCAGTACTTC. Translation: CASSPGAAYEQYF.

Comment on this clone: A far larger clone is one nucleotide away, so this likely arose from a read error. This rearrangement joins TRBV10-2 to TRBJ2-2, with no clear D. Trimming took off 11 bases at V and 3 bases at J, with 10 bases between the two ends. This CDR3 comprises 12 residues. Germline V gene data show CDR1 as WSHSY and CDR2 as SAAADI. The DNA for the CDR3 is TGCGCCGGCATTCACGACACCGGGGAGCTGTTTTTT. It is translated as CAGIHDTGELFF.

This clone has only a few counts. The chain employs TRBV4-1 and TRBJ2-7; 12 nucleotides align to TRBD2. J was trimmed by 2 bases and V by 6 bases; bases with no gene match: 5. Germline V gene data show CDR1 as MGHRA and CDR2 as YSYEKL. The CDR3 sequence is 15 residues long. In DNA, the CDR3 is TGCGCCAGCAGGAGGACTAGCGGGACCGCCTACGAGCAGTACTTC. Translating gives CASRRTSGTAYEQYF.

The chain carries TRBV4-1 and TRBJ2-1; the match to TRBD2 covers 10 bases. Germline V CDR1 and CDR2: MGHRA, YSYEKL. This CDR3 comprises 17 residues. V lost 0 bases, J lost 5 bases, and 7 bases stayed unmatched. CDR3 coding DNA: TGCGCCAGCAGCCAAGACAAAGCGGGAGGGGCTGACAATGAGCAGTTCTTC. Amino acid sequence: CASSQDKAGGADNEQFF.

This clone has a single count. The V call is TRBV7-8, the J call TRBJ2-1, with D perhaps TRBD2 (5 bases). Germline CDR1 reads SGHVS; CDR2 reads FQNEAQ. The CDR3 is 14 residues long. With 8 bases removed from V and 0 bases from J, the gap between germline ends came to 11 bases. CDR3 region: CASSGGSSYNEQFF. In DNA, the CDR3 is TGTGCCAGCTCTGGAGGCAGCTCCTACAATGAGCAGTTCTTC.

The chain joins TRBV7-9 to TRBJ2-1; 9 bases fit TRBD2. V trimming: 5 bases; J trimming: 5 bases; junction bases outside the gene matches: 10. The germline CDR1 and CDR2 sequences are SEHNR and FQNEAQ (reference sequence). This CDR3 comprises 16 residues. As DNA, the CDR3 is TGTGCCAGCAGCCGAAGTGGGGGACTAGCCAACAATGAGCAGTTCTTC. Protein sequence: CASSRSGGLANNEQFF.

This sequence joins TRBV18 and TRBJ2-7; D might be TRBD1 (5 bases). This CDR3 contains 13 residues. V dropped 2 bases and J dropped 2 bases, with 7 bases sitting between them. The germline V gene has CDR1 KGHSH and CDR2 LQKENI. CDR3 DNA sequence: TGTGCCAGCTCACCAGGGGCCACCTACGAGCAGTACTTC. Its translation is CASSPGATYEQYF.